This T cell receptor (beta chain) was retrieved from a study of cytomegalovirus exposure and HLA in healthy donors. Study-wide results and caveats: Later analysis demonstrated an association between a missense DCLRE1C variant and TCR beta V- and J-gene trimming.

The CDR3 sequence is 16 residues long. The V end was cut by 0 bases, the J end by 5 bases, with 12 bases between. Germline CDR1 reads SGHNT; CDR2 reads YYREEE (reference sequence). The sample holds many counts of this clone. The antigen remains unidentified. As for the donors, each was a healthy bone marrow donor. Primers for the PCR totalled 60 Vbeta and 13 Jbeta. Clones were read by immunoSEQ multiplex PCR, and TCRdb kept only the in-frame ones, dropping some. The sample includes 170,000 or so clones, under 80% of them seen just once. The TCR originated in a woman in her forties or fifties in good health and CMV-seropositive. This chain joins TRBV5-4 and TRBJ1-6; D is unresolved. The sequenced sample consisted of PBMCs. The CDR3 region is CASSLGSGKDNSPLHF. In DNA, the CDR3 is TGTGCCAGCAGCTTGGGGTCGGGGAAAGATAATTCACCCCTCCACTTT.